This passage covers 18 T cell receptor beta chains from one sample sequenced in a study of shared clonotypes between healthy human individuals. Here immunoSEQ multiplex PCR was the method, and the copy in TCRdb shows in-frame clones only, minus some. The sample yields millions of clones, over 90% seen once. The sample comprised naive CD4+ T cells from PBMCs. The sample's subset: CD45RA+ positively selected. All receptors come from a man between 18 and 29 years old in good health. Some clones in this sample may be carry-over from other donors' samples.

CDR3 loop: CASSYSFRSFF. Here the CDR3 DNA reads TGTGCCAGCAGTTACTCGTTTCGATCTTTCTTT. The J gene is TRBJ1-1, the V gene TRBV6-5; D is ambiguous. Trimming left V 0 bases short and J 12 bases short, with 8 bases between. This CDR3 is built from 11 residues. The germline V gene encodes CDR1 MNHEY and CDR2 SVGAGI.

The genes are TRBV29-1 and TRBJ2-3, with D tentatively TRBD1 or TRBD2 (6 bases each). Germline CDR1 and CDR2: SQVTM and ANQGSEA. The CDR3 is 14 amino acids. V shed 2 bases and J shed 6 bases, with 15 bases lying between them. The DNA for the CDR3 is TGCAGCGTTGAATCCGGGGGCCGTAGTGATACGCAGTATTTT. Translation gives CSVESGGRSDTQYF.

The chain has TRBV10-3 and TRBJ2-3; a weak D match, TRBD1 (5 bases). CDR1 is ENHRY, CDR2 SYGVKD, per germline. The V end lost 11 bases, the J end lost 6 bases, and 12 bases lay between the germline ends. The CDR3 runs to 11 residues. The CDR3 spells CAAQGLDTQYF. The CDR3 nucleotides are TGTGCCGCCCAGGGCCTGGATACGCAGTATTTT.

Only one count was recorded for this clone. Other DNA sequences of this sample code for an identical CDR3. The genes are TRBV9 and TRBJ2-1, with TRBD2 matching 7 bases. This CDR3 is 14 amino acids long. Germline assignment: CDR1 SGDLS and CDR2 YYNGEE. V shed 2 bases and J 3 bases; nucleotides not matched to a gene: 2. The CDR3 nucleotides are TGTGCCAGCAGCGTGGGGGGGAACTACAATGAGCAGTTCTTC. This codes for CASSVGGNYNEQFF.

This clone came up once. CDR3 DNA: TGCGCCAGCAGCCCGGGCTGGGGTCCCGGCGAGCAGTACTTC. It encodes CASSPGWGPGEQYF. The chain recombines TRBV5-1 with TRBJ2-7; D gene ambiguous. Trimming took 4 bases from V and 6 from J, leaving 17 bases between them. This CDR3 has 14 residues. CDR1 and CDR2 (germline): SGHRS, YFSETQ.

This chain joins TRBV2 and TRBJ1-5; D remains ambiguous. Germline V gene sequence: CDR1 SNHLY, CDR2 FYNNEI. V lost 1 base to trimming and J lost 6 bases, with 16 bases between them. There are 16 residues in the CDR3. CDR3 sequence (DNA): TGTGCCAGCAGTGAAGGGACTCACTCCCTCCCTCAGCCCCAGCATTTT. Amino acid sequence: CASSEGTHSLPQPQHF.

V and J are TRBV7-2 and TRBJ2-7; D gene uncertain. The CDR3 runs to 15 residues. Germline CDR1 SGHTA, CDR2 FQGNSA. Trimming cost V 0 bases and J 4 bases, with 13 bases left between them. This chain's CDR3 is CASSLASRLGYEQYF. The DNA for the CDR3 is TGTGCCAGCAGCTTAGCTTCAAGGTTAGGGTACGAGCAGTACTTC.

The CDR3: CASSLVGGPGDTQYF. The CDR3 DNA follows: TGTGCCAGCAGCTTGGTGGGAGGGCCGGGAGATACGCAGTATTTT. The chain recombines TRBV7-2 with TRBJ2-3, with 7 bases lining up with TRBD2. This CDR3 contains 15 residues. CDR1 is SGHTA, CDR2 FQGNSA, per germline. V dropped 3 bases and J dropped 5; count of bases not matched to a gene: 8.

V and J are TRBV19 and TRBJ2-7; a possible D gene is TRBD1 (5 bases). The CDR3 is 15 residues long. Germline CDR1 reads LNHDA; CDR2 reads SQIVND (reference sequence). V dropped 3 bases and J dropped 0 bases, with 12 bases sitting between them. CDR3 amino acids: CASSMLTATSYEQYF. The CDR3 region has the DNA TGTGCCAGTAGTATGTTGACAGCGACCTCCTACGAGCAGTACTTC.

This chain uses TRBV5-1 with TRBJ2-3, with 10 bases fitting TRBD1. This CDR3 spans 19 amino acids. The V and J ends lost 4 bases and 0 bases, in that order; junction bases with no gene match: 14. Germline V gene sequence: CDR1 SGHRS, CDR2 YFSETQ. CDR3 sequence: CASSPPLGTGDSSTDTQYF. DNA of the CDR3: TGCGCCAGCAGCCCACCCCTCGGGACAGGGGATTCTAGCACAGATACGCAGTATTTT. The full variable domain, in which reference TRBV5-1 and TRBJ2-3 provide the parts outside the CDR3, is KAGVTQTPRYLIKTRGQQVTLSCSPISGHRSVSWYQQTPGQGLQFLFEYFSETQRNKGNFPGRFSGRQFSNSRSEMNVSTLELGDSALYLCASSPPLGTGDSSTDTQYFGPGTRLTVL.

The chain combines TRBV28 with TRBJ1-5, with D perhaps TRBD1 (5 bases). This CDR3 has 13 amino acids. Germline loops: CDR1 MDHEN, CDR2 SYDVKM. Trimming removed 8 bases at V and 0 bases at J, with 8 bases between. The chain's CDR3 is CASQGYSNQPQHF. As DNA, the CDR3 is TGTGCCAGCCAGGGCTATAGCAATCAGCCCCAGCATTTT.

The DNA of the CDR3 is TGTGCCAGCAGCCCGACCGGGCGGGAACCCGGGGAGCTGTTTTTT. Its translation: CASSPTGREPGELFF. V and J are TRBV9 and TRBJ2-2; D perhaps matches TRBD2 (6 bases). The CDR3 runs to 15 residues. Germline V lookup: CDR1 SGDLS, CDR2 YYNGEE. V was cut by 4 bases and J by 6 bases, with 16 bases left in between.

A single count supports this clone. This chain uses TRBV5-1 with TRBJ2-7; a possible D gene is TRBD2 (5 bases). Looked up from germline, CDR1 is SGHRS and CDR2 is YFSETQ. The ends were cut back, 0 bases at V and 3 bases at J, with 13 bases in the middle. The CDR3 covers 15 residues. DNA of the CDR3: TGCGCCAGCAGCTTGGGTCGGAACGGACTCTACGAGCAGTACTTC. Translated: CASSLGRNGLYEQYF.

About this clone itself: Other nucleotide sequences from this sample produce the same CDR3. The gene calls are TRBV28 and TRBJ2-7; 9 bases are a match to TRBD2. CDR1 and CDR2 from the germline V gene are MDHEN and SYDVKM. CDR3 size: 15 residues. Trimming cost V 4 bases and J 2 bases; bases outside gene matches: 6. The CDR3 reads CASSSVAGGAYEQYF. The CDR3 DNA sequence: TGTGCCAGCAGTTCGGTGGCGGGAGGGGCCTACGAGCAGTACTTC.

The chain couples TRBV9 to TRBJ1-2, with a weak D call TRBD1 (5 bases). The CDR3 contains 16 residues. CDR1 is SGDLS and CDR2 is YYNGEE in the germline V gene. V was shortened by 3 bases and J by 7 bases, with 22 bases between the two germline ends. CDR3 sequence reads: CASSAPDPSVRGGYTF. The CDR3 nucleotides are TGTGCCAGCAGCGCACCAGACCCGAGTGTAAGGGGTGGCTACACCTTC.

The chain employs TRBV28 and TRBJ2-5, with TRBD2 matching over 13 bases. V was clipped by 10 bases and J by 2 bases; unmatched bases: 10. The germline CDR1 and CDR2 sequences are MDHEN and SYDVKM. This CDR3 spans 16 amino acids. Here the CDR3 DNA reads TGTGCCACAAGGACTAGCGGGAGCTTAACGCAAGAGACCCAGTACTTC. It is translated as CATRTSGSLTQETQYF.

This chain uses TRBV5-8 with TRBJ1-4, with D possibly matching TRBD1 (5 bases). This CDR3 region has 15 residues. CDR1 is SGHTS and CDR2 is YDEGEE in the germline V gene. V lost 5 bases and J lost 8, with 19 bases in between. The CDR3 here is CASSDTGTVGEKLFF. The CDR3 DNA is TGTGCCAGCAGTGATACCGGGACGGTGGGCGAAAAACTGTTTTTT.

The chain uses TRBV9 and TRBJ2-2, with D perhaps matching TRBD1 (6 bases). The V end was cut by 0 bases, the J end by 5 bases, with 8 bases between. Germline V gene data show CDR1 as SGDLS and CDR2 as YYNGEE. The CDR3 has 14 amino acids. CDR3 nucleotides: TGTGCCAGCAGCGTAGTAGGACAGACCGGGGAGCTGTTTTTT. Amino acid sequence: CASSVVGQTGELFF.